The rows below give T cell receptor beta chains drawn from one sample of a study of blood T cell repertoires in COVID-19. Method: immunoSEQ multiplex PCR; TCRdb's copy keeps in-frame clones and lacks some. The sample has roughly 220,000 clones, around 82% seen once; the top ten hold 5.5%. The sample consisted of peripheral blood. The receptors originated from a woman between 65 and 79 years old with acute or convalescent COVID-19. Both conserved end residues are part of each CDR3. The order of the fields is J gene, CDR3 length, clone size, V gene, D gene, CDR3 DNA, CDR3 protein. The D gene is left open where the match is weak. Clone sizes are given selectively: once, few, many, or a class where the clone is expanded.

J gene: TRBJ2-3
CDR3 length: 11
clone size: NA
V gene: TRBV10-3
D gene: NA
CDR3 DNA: TGTGCCACCAGTCTTACAGATACGCAGTATTTT
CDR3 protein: CATSLTDTQYF

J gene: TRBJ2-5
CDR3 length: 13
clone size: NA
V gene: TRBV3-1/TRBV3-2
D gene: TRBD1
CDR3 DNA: TGTGCCAGCAGCACGGGACAGGAAGAGACCCAGTACTTC
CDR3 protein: CASSTGQEETQYF

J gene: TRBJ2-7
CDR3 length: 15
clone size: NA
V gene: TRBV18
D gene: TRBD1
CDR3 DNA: TGTGCCAGCTCACCAGGGACAGGAAGTGCCTACGAGCAGTACTTC
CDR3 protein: CASSPGTGSAYEQYF

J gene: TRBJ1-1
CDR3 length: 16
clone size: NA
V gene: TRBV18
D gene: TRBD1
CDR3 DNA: TGTGCCAGCTCACCATTCGTGTTCACAGGGGACACTGAAGCTTTCTTT
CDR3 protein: CASSPFVFTGDTEAFF

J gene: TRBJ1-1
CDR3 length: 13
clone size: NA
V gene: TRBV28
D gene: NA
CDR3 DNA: TGTGCCAGCCGAAGGGGTTTGAACACTGAAGCTTTCTTT
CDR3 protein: CASRRGLNTEAFF

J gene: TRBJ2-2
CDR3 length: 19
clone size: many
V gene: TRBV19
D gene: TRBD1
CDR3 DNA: TGTGCCAGTAGGGCCCCGATGGGACAGGGTTTCGGGAGAGTTGGGGAGCTGTTTTTT
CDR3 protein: CASRAPMGQGFGRVGELFF

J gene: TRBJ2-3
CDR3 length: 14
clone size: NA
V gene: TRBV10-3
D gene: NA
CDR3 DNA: TGTGCCACGATTCCGGGACTTGCTATCGATACGCAGTATTTT
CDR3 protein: CATIPGLAIDTQYF

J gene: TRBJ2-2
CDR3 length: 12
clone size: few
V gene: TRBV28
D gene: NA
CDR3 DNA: TGTGCCAGCAGTTTGCGGACCGGGGAGCTGTTTTTT
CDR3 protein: CASSLRTGELFF

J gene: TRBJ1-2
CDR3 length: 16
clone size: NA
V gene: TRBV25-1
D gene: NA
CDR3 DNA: TGTGCCAGCAGTGAAACGAATAGGGCAGGGGACTATGGCTACACCTTC
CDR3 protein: CASSETNRAGDYGYTF

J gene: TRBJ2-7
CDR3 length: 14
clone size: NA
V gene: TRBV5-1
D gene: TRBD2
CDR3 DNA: TGCGCCAGCAGCTTGGCGAGCGGGAAAGGCGAGCAGTACTTC
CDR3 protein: CASSLASGKGEQYF

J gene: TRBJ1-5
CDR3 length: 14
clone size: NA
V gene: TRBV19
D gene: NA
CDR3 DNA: TGTGCCAGTAGCCAAGGGGGGGTCAATCAGCCCCAGCATTTT
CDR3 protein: CASSQGGVNQPQHF

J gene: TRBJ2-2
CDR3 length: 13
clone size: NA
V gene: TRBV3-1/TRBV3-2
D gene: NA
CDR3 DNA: TGTGCCAGCAGCCAACCGGGGACCGGGGAGCTGTTTTTT
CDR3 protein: CASSQPGTGELFF

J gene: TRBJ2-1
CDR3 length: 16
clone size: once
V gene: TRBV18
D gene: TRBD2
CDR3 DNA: TGTGCCAGCTCATCGCTTGGGACTAGCGGGATCAGTGAGCAGTTCTTC
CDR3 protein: CASSSLGTSGISEQFF

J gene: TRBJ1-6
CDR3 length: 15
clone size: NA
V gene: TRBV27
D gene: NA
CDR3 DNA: TGTGCCAGCAGTTTGCGGGCCCCCCTTAATTCACCCCTCCACTTT
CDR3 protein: CASSLRAPLNSPLHF

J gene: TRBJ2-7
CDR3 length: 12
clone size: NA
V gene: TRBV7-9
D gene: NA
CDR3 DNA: TGTGCCAGCAGCTTCGTCAGCGACGAGCAGTACTTC
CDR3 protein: CASSFVSDEQYF

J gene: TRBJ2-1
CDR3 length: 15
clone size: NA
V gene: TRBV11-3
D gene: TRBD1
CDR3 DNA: TGTGCCAGCAGCTCCCGGGACAGGAGCCGCAATGAGCAGTTCTTC
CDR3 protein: CASSSRDRSRNEQFF

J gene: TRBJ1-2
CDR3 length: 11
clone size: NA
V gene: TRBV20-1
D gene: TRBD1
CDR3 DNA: TGCAGTGCAGGGGACAGCTATGGCTACACCTTC
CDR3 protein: CSAGDSYGYTF

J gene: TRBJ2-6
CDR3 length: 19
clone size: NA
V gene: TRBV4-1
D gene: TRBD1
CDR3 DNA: TGCGCCAGCAGCCAAGTTATTGCGGGACAGGTCTCTGGGGCCAACGTCCTGACTTTC
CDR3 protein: CASSQVIAGQVSGANVLTF

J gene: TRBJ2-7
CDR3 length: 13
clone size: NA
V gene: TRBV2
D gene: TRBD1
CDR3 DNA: TGTGCCAGCAGTACGGGACAGGGCTACGAGCAGTACTTC
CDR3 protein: CASSTGQGYEQYF

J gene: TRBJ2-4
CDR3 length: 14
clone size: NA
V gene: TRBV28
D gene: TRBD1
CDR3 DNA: TGTGCCAGCAGTCAACCCCGGGACAGAAACATTCAGTACTTC
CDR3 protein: CASSQPRDRNIQYF

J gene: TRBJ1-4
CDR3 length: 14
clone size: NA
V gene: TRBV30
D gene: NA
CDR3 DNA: TGTGCCTGGAGTGTCTCGGGGGCTAATGAAAAACTGTTTTTT
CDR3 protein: CAWSVSGANEKLFF

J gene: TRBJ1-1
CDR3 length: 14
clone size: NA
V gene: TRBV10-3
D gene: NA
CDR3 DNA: TGTGCCATCAGTGAGTTACAGGCTATGGGTGAAGCTTTCTTT
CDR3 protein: CAISELQAMGEAFF

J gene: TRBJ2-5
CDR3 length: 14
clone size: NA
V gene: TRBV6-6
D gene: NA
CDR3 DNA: TGTGCCAGCAGTTACAAAGCACTCCAAGAGACCCAGTACTTC
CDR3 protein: CASSYKALQETQYF

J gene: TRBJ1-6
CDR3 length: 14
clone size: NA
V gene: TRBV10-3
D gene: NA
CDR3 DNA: TGTGCCATCAGTGTCAGCCGGGAGGATTCACCCCTCCACTTT
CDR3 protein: CAISVSREDSPLHF

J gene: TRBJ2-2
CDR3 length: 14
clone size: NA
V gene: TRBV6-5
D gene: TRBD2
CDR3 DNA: TGTGCCAGCAGGCCCCTGGGAGGGACCGGGGAGCTGTTTTTT
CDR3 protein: CASRPLGGTGELFF

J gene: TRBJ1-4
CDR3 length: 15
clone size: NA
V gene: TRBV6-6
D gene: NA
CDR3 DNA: TGTGCCAGCAGTTCTCCGGACAAACCAACTGAAAAACTGTTTTTT
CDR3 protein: CASSSPDKPTEKLFF

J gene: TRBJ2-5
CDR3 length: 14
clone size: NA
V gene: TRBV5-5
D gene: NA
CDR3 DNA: TGTGCCAGCAGCTTTAGAACAGGTCAAGAGACCCAGTACTTC
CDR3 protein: CASSFRTGQETQYF

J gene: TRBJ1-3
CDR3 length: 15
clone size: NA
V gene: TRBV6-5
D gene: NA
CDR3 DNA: TGTGCCAGCGGCTCGGGGGACCGGTTTGGAAACACCATATATTTT
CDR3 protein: CASGSGDRFGNTIYF

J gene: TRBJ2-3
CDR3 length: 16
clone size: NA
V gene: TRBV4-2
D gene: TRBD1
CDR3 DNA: TGTGCCAGCAGCCAAGAGGGACAGGGAAACACAGATACGCAGTATTTT
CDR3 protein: CASSQEGQGNTDTQYF

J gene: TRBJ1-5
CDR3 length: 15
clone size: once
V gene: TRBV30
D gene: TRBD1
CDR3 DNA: TGTGCCTGGAGTTGGGACAGCAAAAAGGGTCAGCCCCAGCATTTT
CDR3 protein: CAWSWDSKKGQPQHF

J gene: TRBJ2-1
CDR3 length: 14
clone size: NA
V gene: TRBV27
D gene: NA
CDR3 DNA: TGTGCCAGCGTCTCCCTTTCCCCCTCTAGCGAGGCGTTCTTC
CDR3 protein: CASVSLSPSSEAFF

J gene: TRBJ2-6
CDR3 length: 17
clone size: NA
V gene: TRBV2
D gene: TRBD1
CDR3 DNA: TGTGCCAGCATATCTGGGACAGGGACCTCTGGGGCCAACGTCCTGACTTTC
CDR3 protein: CASISGTGTSGANVLTF

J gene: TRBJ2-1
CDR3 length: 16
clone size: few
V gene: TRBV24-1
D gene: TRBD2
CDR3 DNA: TGTGCCACCAGTGATCCTACAAGCGGGAGAGATTATGAGCAGTTCTTC
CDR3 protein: CATSDPTSGRDYEQFF

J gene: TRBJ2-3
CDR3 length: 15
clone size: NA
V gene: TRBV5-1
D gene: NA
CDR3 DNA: TGCGCCAGCAGCCTAGCAGGCCGAATCACAGATACGCAGTATTTT
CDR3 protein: CASSLAGRITDTQYF

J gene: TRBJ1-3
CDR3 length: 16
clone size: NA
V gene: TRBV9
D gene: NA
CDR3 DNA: TGTGCCAGCAGCGTAGTGGGAGGGGACTCTGGAAACACCATATATTTT
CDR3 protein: CASSVVGGDSGNTIYF

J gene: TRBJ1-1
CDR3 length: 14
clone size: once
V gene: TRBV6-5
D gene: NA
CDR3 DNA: TGTGCCAGCAGAAGGACAGCCACGAACACTGAAGCTTTCTTT
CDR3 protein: CASRRTATNTEAFF

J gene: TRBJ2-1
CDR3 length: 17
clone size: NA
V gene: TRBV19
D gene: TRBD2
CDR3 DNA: TGTGCCAGTAGTACCCTTGCTTGGACTAGTAGAGGGAATGAGCAGTTCTTC
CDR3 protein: CASSTLAWTSRGNEQFF

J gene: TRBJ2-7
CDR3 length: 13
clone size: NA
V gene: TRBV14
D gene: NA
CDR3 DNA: TGTGCCAGCAGCCAAGATCGGGCAGGGAAGCAGTACTTC
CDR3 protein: CASSQDRAGKQYF

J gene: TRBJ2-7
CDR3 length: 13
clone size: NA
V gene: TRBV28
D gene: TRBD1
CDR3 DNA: TGTGCCAGCAGTTTGGGACAGGGCTACGAGCAGTACTTC
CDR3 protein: CASSLGQGYEQYF

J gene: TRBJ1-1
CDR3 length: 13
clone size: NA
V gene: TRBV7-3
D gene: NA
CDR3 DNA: TGTGCCAGCAGCTATGACATGAACACTGAAGCTTTCTTT
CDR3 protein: CASSYDMNTEAFF

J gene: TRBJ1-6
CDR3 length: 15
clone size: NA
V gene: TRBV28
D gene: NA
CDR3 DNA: TGTGCCAGCAGTCTTGGGGGAGGGGAATATTCACCCCTCCACTTT
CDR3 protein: CASSLGGGEYSPLHF

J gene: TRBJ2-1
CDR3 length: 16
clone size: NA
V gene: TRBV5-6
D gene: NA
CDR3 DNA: TGTGCCAGCAGCTTGGGTCTCTCCAGCTCCTACAATGAGCAGTTCTTC
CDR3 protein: CASSLGLSSSYNEQFF

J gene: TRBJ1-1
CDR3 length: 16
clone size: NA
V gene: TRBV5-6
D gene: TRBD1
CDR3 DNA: TGTGCCAGCAGCTTGGTTCGCGGGACAGGGGGCCCCAGGAGTTCTTTT
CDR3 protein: CASSLVRGTGGPRSSF

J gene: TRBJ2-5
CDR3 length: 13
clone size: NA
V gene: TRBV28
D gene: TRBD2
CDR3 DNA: TGTGCCAGCAGACCAACTAGCGGCGAGACCCAGTACTTC
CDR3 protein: CASRPTSGETQYF

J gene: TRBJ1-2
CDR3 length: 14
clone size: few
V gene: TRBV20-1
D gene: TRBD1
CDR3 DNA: TGCAGTGCTAGTTGGGGGACAGGGGCCTATGGCTACACCTTC
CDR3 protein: CSASWGTGAYGYTF

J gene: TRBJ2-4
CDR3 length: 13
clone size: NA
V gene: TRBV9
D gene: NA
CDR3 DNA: TGTGCCAGCAGCCCCTCAGGAGGAAACATTCAGTACTTC
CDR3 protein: CASSPSGGNIQYF

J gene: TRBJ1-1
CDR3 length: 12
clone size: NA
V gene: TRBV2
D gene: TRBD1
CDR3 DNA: TGTGCCAGCAGTGTGACAGGGACGGAAGCTTTCTTT
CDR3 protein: CASSVTGTEAFF

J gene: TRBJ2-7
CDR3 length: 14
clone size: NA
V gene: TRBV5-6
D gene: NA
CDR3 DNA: TGTGCCAGCAGCTTGGTGGCGGCTTCCTACGAGCAGTACTTC
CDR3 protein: CASSLVAASYEQYF

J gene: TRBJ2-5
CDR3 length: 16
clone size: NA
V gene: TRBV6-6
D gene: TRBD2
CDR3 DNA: TGTGCCAGCAGTTACTCGACCGCGGGACTACTGTCGGCCCAGTACTTC
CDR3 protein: CASSYSTAGLLSAQYF

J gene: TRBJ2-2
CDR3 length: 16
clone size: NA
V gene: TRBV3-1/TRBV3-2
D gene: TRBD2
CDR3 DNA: TGTGCCAGCAGCCAAACTAGCGGGTTTTTTACCGGGGAGCTGTTTTTT
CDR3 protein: CASSQTSGFFTGELFF

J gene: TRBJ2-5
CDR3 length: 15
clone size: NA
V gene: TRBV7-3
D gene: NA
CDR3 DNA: TGTGCCAGCAGCTCGCTAAGAGCCCCTCTGGAGACCCAGTACTTC
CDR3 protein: CASSSLRAPLETQYF

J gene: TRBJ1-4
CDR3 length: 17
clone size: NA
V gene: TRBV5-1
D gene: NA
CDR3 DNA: TGCGCCAGCAGCTTGGCGCCTACCGGCGGGTTAGATGAAAAACTGTTTTTT
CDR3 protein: CASSLAPTGGLDEKLFF

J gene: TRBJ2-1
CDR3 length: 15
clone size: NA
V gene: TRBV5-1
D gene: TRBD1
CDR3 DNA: TGCGCCAGCAGTTCCAGGGGGACAGGGGGCGATGAGCAGTTCTTC
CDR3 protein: CASSSRGTGGDEQFF

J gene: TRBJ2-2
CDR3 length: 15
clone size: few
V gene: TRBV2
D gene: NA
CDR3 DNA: TGTGCCAGCAGAAACCTTAGAAGTGTTGCCGGGGAGCTGTTTTTT
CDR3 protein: CASRNLRSVAGELFF

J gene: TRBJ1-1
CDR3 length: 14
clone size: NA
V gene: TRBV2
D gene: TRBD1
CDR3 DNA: TGTGCCAGCAGTGTCTTAGGGACAGCCATTGAAGCTTTCTTT
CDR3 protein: CASSVLGTAIEAFF

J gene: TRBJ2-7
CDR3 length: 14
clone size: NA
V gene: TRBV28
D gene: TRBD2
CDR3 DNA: TGTGCCACCTGCGTTTTGCGGGAGGTGTACGAGCAGTACTTC
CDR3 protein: CATCVLREVYEQYF

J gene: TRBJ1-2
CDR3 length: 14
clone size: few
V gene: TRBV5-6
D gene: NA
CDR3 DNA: TGTGCCAGCAAGCCGTGGGAGATTCGGGGTGGCTACACCTTC
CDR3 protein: CASKPWEIRGGYTF

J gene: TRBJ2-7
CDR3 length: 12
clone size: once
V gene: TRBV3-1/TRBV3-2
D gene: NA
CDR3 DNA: TGTGCCAGCAGCCAGGGCGGGGACGGGCAGTACTTC
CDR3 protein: CASSQGGDGQYF

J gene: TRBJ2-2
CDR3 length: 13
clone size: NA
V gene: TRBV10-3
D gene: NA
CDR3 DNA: TGTGCCATACAACAGGAAGTCACCGGGGAGCTGTTTTTT
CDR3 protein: CAIQQEVTGELFF